This T cell receptor (beta chain) was identified during a study of cytomegalovirus exposure and HLA in healthy donors. V dropped 4 bases and J dropped 3; count of bases not matched to a gene: 2. The CDR3 length is 15 residues. Germline CDR1 reads ENHRY; CDR2 reads SYGVKD. General observations from the study: According to reports, the classifier identified cytomegalovirus status with high specificity and sensitivity.

Primers for the PCR totalled 60 Vbeta and 13 Jbeta. Measured with immunoSEQ multiplex PCR; TCRdb has only the in-frame clones, and not every one. This table holds more than 60,000 clones. As for this clone: Its antigen is undetermined.

The V and J genes are TRBV10-3 and TRBJ2-1; TRBD2 agrees at 11 bases. The receptor was derived from a boy between 10 and 17 years old in good health and CMV-seronegative. Sequencing input: PBMCs. CDR3 sequence (DNA): TGTGCCATCAGTGCTACTAGCGGGAGCTACAATGAGCAGTTCTTC. Its translation: CAISATSGSYNEQFF.